This T cell receptor (beta chain) was profiled in a study of Graves' ophthalmopathy and Graves' hyperthyroidism. Amplified TCR beta CDR3 regions were obtained using RNA transcripts as template. HTBI-primed first-round RT-PCR preceded second-round multiplex PCR. In TCRdb, the multiplex PCR reads were re-called with MiXCR into one record per CDR3 protein. The data show about 740,000 distinct CDR3 sequences, around 40% seen once. Regarding this clonotype: Its antigen is not identified.

Study results and limitations: Most thyroid clonotypes expanded beyond 0.001 frequency were also found in blood. Sensitivity reached nearly 71% and specificity under 85% when the model predicted ophthalmopathy progression.

Germline-derived CDR1 and CDR2 are SNHLY and FYNNEI. This CDR3 region has 13 residues. V shed 8 bases and J shed 6 bases, with 16 bases lying between them. The chain carries TRBV2 and TRBJ1-1; D perhaps matches TRBD1 (5 bases). The TCR comes from an adult man with Graves' ophthalmopathy. The sequenced material came from peripheral blood. CDR3 sequence reads: CASCVTRGSEAFF. CDR3 DNA sequence: TGTGCCAGCTGTGTGACAAGGGGCTCTGAAGCTTTCTTT.